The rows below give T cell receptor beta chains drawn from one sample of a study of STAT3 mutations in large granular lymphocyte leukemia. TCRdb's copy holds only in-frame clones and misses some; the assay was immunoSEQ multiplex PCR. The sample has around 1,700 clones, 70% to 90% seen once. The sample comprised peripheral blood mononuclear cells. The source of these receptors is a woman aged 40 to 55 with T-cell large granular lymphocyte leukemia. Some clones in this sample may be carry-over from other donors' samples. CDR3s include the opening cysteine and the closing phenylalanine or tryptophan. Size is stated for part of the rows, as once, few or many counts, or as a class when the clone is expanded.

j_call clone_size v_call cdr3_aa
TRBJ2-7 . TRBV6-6 CAAGSSYEQYF
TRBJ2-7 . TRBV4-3 CASSQERTSGTPYEQYF
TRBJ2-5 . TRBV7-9 CASSLGDRGLRETQYF
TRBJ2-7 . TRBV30 CAWSLPGGMGQYF
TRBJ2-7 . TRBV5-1 CASSLRQGYYEQYF
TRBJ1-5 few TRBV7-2 CASSSTPTGFNQPQHF
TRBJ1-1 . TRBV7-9 CASSSQARQANTEAFF
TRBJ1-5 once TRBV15 CATSWDLNPQPQHF
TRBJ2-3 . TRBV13 CASSSWAVAFADTQYF
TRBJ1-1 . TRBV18 CASSPLLNTEAFF
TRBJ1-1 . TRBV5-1 CASSIPVGGPNTEAFF
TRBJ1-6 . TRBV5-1 CASSLEGRANSPLHF
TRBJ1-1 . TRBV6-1 CASSEADRGGTEAFF
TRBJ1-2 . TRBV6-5 CASSYGQGGYGYTF
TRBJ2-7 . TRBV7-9 CASEQGGVEQYF
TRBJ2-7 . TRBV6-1 CASRWTSGTYEQYF
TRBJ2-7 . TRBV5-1 CASSLERGPPVLGSYEQYF
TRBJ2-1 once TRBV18 CASSLGTQDNEQFF
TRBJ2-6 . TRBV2 CARGYAGANVLTF
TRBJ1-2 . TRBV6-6 CASSFTGDGYTF
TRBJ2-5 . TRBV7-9 CASSSQGDQYF
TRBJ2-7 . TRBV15 CATSRGSLAGGFIAYEQYF
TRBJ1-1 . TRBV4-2 CASSQDRGTGGTEAFF
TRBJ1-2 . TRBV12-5 CASGRTGSYGYTF
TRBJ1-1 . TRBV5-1 CASSEDRVGEAFF
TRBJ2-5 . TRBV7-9 CASSAYLAGLETQYF
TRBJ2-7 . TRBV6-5 CASSPQTGNWYEQYF
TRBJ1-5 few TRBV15 CATSRDMAGTEPQHF